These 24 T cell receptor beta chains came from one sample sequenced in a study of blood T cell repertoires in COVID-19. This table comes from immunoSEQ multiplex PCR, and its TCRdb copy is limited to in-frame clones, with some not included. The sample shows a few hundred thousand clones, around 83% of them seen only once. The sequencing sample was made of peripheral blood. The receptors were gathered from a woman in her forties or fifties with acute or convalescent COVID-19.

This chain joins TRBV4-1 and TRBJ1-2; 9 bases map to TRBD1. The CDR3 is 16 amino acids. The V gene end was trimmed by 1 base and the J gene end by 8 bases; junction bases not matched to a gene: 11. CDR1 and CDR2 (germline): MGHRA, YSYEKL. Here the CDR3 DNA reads TGCGCCAGCAGCCAAGGCGGGACAGGGAAGTTGAGAGGCTACACCTTC. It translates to CASSQGGTGKLRGYTF.

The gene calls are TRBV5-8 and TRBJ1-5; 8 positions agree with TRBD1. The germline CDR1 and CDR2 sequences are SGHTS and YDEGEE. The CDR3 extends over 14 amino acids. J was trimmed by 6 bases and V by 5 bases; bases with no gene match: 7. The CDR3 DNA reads TGTGCCAGCAGTCCGGACAGGGACGTTCAGCCCCAGCATTTT. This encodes CASSPDRDVQPQHF. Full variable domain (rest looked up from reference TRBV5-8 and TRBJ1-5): EAGVTQSPTHLIKTRGQQATLRCSPISGHTSVYWYQQALGLGLQFLLWYDEGEERNRGNFPPRFSGRQFPNYSSELNVNALELEDSALYLCASSPDRDVQPQHFGDGTRLSIL.

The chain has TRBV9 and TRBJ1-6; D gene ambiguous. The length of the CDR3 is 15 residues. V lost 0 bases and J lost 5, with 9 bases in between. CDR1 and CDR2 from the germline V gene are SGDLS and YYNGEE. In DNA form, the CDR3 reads TGTGCCAGCAGCGTAGGTACGGGAAATAATTCACCCCTCCACTTT. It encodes CASSVGTGNNSPLHF.

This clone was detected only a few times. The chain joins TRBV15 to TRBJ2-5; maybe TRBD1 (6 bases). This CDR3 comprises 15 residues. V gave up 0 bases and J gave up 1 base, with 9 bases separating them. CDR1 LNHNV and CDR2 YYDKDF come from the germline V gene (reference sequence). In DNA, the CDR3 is TGTGCCACCAGCAGAGATGGACAGAGCCAAGAGACCCAGTACTTC. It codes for CATSRDGQSQETQYF.

The CDR3 protein is CASSGTGGLSGNTIYF. CDR3 DNA sequence: TGTGCCAGTTCCGGGACAGGGGGTCTCTCTGGAAACACCATATATTTT. The rearrangement uses TRBV19 and TRBJ1-3, with 11 bases identical to TRBD1. The germline CDR1 and CDR2 sequences are LNHDA and SQIVND (reference sequence). This CDR3 is 16 amino acids long. Unmatched junction bases numbered 6, after V lost 8 bases and J lost 0 bases.

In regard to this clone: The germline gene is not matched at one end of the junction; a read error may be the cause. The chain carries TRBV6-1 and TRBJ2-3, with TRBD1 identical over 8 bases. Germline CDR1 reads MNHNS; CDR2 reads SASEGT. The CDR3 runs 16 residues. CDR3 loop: CASREDRGNRLDTQYF. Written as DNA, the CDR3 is TGTGCCAGCAGAGAAGACAGGGGAAATAGGTTGGATACGCAGTATTTT.

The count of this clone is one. The DNA for the CDR3 is TGTGCCAGCTCAAGGACTAGCGGGCCTTACGAGCAGTACTTC. This gives the protein CASSRTSGPYEQYF. This rearrangement joins TRBV18 to TRBJ2-7; TRBD2 matches at 11 bases. J gave up 4 bases and V 5 bases, and 4 bases lay outside the gene matches. This CDR3 region has 14 residues. CDR1 and CDR2 (germline): KGHSH, LQKENI. The full variable domain, completed using reference TRBV18 and TRBJ2-7, is NAGVMQNPRHLVRRRGQEARLRCSPMKGHSHVYWYRQLPEEGLKFMVYLQKENIIDESGMPKERFSAEFPKEGPSILRIQQVVRGDSAAYFCASSRTSGPYEQYFGPGTRLTVT.

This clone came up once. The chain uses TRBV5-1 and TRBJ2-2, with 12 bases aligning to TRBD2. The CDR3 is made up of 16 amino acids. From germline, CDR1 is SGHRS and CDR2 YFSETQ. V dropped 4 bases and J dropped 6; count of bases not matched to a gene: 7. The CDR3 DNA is TGCGCCAGCAGCCTACCCCTAGCGGGAGGGGCCGGGGAGCTGTTTTTT. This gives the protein CASSLPLAGGAGELFF.

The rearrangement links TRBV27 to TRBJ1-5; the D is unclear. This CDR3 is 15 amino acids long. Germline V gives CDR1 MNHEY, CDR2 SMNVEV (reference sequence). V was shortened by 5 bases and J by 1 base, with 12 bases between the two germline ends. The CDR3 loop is CASSITDGSNQPQHF. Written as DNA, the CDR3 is TGTGCCAGCAGTATCACCGACGGGAGCAATCAGCCCCAGCATTTT.

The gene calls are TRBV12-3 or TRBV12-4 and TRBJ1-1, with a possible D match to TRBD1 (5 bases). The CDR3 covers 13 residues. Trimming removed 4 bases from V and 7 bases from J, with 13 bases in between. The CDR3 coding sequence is TGTGCCAGCAGTTGGAGGGCGGACATTGAAGCTTTCTTT. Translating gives CASSWRADIEAFF.

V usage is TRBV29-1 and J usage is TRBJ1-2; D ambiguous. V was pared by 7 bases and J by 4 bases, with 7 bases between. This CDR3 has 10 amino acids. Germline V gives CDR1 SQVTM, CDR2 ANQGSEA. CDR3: CSADFYGYTF. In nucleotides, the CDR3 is TGCAGCGCCGACTTCTATGGCTACACCTTC.

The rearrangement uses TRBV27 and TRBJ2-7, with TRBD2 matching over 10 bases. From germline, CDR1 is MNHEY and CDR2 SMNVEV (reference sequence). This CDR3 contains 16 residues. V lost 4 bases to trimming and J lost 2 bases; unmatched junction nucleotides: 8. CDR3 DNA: TGTGCCAGCAGTTCGCCGGGACTAGCGCTTACCTACGAGCAGTACTTC. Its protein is CASSSPGLALTYEQYF.

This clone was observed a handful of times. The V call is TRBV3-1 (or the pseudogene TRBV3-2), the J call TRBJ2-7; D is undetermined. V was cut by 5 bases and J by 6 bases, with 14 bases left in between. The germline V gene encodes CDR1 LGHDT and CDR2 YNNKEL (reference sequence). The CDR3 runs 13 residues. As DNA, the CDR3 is TGTGCCAGCAGCTTCTCAATCATGGCCGAGCAGTACTTC. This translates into CASSFSIMAEQYF.

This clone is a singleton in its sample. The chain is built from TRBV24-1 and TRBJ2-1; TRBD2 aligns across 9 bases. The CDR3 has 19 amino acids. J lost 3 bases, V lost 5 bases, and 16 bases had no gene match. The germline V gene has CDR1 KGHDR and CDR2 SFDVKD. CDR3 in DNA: TGTGCCACCAGTGGTACTTCTGGCGGGGGGGCGAGGGGCTACAATGAGCAGTTCTTC. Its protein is CATSGTSGGGARGYNEQFF.

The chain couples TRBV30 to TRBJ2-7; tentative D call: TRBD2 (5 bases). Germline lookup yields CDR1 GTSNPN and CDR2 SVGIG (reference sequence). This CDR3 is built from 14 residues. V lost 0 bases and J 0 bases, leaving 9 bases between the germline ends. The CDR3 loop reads CAWSVADYSYEQYF. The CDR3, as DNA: TGTGCCTGGAGTGTAGCGGATTACTCCTACGAGCAGTACTTC.

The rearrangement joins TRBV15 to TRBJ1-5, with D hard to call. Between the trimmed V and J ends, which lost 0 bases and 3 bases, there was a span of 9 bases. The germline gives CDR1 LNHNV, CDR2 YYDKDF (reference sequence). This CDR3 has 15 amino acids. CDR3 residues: CATSRDPRYNQPQHF. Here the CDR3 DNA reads TGTGCCACCAGCAGAGATCCTAGGTACAATCAGCCCCAGCATTTT. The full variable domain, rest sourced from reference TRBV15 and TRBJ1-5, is DAMVIQNPRYQVTQFGKPVTLSCSQTLNHNVMYWYQQKSSQAPKLLFHYYDKDFNNEADTPDNFQSRRPNTSFCFLDIRSPGLGDTAMYLCATSRDPRYNQPQHFGDGTRLSIL.

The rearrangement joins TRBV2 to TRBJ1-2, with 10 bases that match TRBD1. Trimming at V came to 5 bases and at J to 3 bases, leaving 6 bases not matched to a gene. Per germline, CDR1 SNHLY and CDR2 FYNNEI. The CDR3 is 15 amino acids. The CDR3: CASSQGQGDYYGYTF. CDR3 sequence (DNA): TGTGCCAGCAGTCAAGGACAGGGGGACTACTATGGCTACACCTTC.

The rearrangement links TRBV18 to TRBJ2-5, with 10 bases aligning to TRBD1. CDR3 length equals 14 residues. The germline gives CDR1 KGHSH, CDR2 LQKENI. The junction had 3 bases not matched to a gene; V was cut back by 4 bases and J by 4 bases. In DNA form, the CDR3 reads TGTGCCAGCTCACTGACAGGGGGCGCAGAGACCCAGTACTTC. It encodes CASSLTGGAETQYF.

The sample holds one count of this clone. The CDR3 here is CASSSFEGNTEAFF. The DNA of the CDR3 is TGCGCCAGCAGTTCCTTCGAGGGGAACACTGAAGCTTTCTTT. The chain couples TRBV5-1 to TRBJ1-1; D is uncertain. CDR1 is SGHRS and CDR2 is YFSETQ in the germline V gene. Trimming shortened V by 5 bases and J by 1 base, and 12 bases separated the two germline ends. The CDR3 is made up of 14 amino acids. The whole variable domain, remainder taken from reference TRBV5-1 and TRBJ1-1, is KAGVTQTPRYLIKTRGQQVTLSCSPISGHRSVSWYQQTPGQGLQFLFEYFSETQRNKGNFPGRFSGRQFSNSRSEMNVSTLELGDSALYLCASSSFEGNTEAFFGQGTRLTVV.

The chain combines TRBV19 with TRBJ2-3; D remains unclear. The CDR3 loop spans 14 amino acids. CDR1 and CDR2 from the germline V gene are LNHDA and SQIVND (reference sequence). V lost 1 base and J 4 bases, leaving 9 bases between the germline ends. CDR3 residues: CASSIVGSPDTQYF. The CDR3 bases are TGTGCCAGTAGTATAGTTGGCTCGCCAGATACGCAGTATTTT.

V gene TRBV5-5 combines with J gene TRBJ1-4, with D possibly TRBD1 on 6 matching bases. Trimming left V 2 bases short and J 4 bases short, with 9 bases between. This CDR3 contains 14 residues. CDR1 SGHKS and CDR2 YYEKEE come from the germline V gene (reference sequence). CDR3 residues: CASSFGGLNEKLFF. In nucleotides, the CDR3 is TGTGCCAGCAGCTTCGGGGGGCTTAATGAAAAACTGTTTTTT.

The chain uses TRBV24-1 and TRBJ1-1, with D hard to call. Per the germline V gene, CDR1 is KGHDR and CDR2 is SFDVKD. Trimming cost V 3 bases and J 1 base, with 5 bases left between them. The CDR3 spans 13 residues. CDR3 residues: CATSDTGNTEAFF. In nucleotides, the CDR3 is TGTGCCACCAGTGATACGGGGAACACTGAAGCTTTCTTT.

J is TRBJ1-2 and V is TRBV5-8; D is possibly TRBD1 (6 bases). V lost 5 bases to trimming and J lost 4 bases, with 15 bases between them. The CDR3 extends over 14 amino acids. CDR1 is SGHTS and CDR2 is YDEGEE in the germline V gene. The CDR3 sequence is CASRTQGIGYGYTF. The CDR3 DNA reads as TGTGCCAGCAGAACACAGGGAATCGGCTATGGCTACACCTTC.

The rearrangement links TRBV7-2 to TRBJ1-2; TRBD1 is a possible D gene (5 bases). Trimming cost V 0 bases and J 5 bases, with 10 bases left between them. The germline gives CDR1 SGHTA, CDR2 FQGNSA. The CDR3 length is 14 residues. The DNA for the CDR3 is TGTGCCAGCAGCTTAGCAGGGGTGGGGTATGGCTACACCTTC. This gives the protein CASSLAGVGYGYTF.